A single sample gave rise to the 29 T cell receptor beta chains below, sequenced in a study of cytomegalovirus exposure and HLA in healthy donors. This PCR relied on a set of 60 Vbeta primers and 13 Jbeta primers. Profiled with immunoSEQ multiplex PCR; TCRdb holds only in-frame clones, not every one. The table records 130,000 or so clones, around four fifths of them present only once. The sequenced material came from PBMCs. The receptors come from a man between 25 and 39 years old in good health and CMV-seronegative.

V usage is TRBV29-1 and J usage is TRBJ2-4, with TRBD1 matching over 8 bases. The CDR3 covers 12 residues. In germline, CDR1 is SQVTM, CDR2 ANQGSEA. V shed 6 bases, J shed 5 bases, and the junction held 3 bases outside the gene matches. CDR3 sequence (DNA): TGCAGCGTAGCGACAGGGGAAAACATTCAGTACTTC. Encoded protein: CSVATGENIQYF.

The CDR3 DNA is TGTGCCAGCAGCATACTCGGACGCGGGGGCCAGCCCCAGCATTTT. This codes for CASSILGRGGQPQHF. This chain connects TRBV6-5 to TRBJ1-5; D is perhaps TRBD1 (6 bases). CDR3 length: 15 amino acids. V gave up 6 bases and J gave up 7 bases, with 19 bases separating them. Germline-derived CDR1 and CDR2 are MNHEY and SVGAGI.

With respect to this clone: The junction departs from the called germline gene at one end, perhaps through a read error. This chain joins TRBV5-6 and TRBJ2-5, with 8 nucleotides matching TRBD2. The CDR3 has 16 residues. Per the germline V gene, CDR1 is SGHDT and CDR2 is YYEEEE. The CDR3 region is CASSLELAGYQEIQYF. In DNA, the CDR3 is TGTGCCAGCAGCTTGGAATTAGCGGGGTACCAAGAGATCCAGTACTTC.

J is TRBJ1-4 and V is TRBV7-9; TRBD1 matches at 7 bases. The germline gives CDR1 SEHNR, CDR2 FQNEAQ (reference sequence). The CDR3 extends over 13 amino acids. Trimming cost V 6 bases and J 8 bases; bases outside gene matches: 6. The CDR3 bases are TGTGCCAGCAGAGGGGGCGCGGAGGAAAAACTGTTTTTT. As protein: CASRGGAEEKLFF.

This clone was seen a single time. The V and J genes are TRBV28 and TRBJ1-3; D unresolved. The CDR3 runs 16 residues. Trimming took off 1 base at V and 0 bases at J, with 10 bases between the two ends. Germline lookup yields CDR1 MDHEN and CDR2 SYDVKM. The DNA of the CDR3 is TGTGCCAGCAGTTTATATCAGGCCTTCTCTGGAAACACCATATATTTT. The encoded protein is CASSLYQAFSGNTIYF.

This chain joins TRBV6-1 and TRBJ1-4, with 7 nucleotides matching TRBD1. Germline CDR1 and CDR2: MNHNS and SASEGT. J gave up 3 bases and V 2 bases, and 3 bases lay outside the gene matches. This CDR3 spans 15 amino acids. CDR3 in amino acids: CASSERGRANEKLFF. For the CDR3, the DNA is TGTGCCAGCAGTGAAAGGGGGCGGGCTAATGAAAAACTGTTTTTT.

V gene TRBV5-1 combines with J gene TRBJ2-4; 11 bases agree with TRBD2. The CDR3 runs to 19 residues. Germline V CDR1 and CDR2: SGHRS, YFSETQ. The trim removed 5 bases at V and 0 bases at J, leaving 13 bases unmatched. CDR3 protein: CASRITSGGRFLAKNIQYF. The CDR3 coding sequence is TGCGCCAGCAGAATTACTAGCGGGGGACGGTTCTTAGCCAAAAACATTCAGTACTTC. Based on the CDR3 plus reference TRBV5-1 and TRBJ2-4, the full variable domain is KAGVTQTPRYLIKTRGQQVTLSCSPISGHRSVSWYQQTPGQGLQFLFEYFSETQRNKGNFPGRFSGRQFSNSRSEMNVSTLELGDSALYLCASRITSGGRFLAKNIQYFGAGTRLSVL.

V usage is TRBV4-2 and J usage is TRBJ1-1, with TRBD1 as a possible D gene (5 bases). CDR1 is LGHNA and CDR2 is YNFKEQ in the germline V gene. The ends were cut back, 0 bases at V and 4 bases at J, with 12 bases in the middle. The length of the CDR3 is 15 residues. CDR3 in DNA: TGTGCCAGCAGCCAAGATAGTGGGGCCCCCACTGAAGCTTTCTTT. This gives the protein CASSQDSGAPTEAFF.

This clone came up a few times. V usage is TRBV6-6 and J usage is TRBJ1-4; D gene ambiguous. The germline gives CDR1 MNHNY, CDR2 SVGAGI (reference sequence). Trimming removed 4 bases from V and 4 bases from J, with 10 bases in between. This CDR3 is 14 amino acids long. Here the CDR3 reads CASSSNLSNEKLFF. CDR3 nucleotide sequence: TGTGCCAGCAGTTCGAACCTAAGTAATGAAAAACTGTTTTTT.

CDR3 DNA sequence: TGTGCCAGCACTAGCGACTCCTACAATGAGCAGTTCTTC. It yields the protein CASTSDSYNEQFF. V gene TRBV7-2 combines with J gene TRBJ2-1; tentative D call: TRBD2 (6 bases). Germline V lookup: CDR1 SGHTA, CDR2 FQGNSA. Trimming stripped 7 bases from V and 0 bases from J, with 7 bases between. This CDR3 is 13 amino acids long.

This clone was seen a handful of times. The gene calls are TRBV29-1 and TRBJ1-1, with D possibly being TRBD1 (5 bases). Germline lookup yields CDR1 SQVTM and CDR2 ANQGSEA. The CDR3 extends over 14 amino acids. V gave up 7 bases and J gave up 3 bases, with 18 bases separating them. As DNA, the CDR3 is TGCAGCGGGGGGGGGAGTGGATTGGACACTGAAGCTTTCTTT. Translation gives CSGGGSGLDTEAFF.

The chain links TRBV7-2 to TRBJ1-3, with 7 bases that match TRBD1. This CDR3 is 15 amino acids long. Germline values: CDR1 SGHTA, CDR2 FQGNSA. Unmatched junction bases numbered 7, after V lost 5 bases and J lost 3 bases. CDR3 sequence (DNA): TGTGCCAGCAGCCCGACCGCAGGGGGTGGAAACACCATATATTTT. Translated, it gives CASSPTAGGGNTIYF.

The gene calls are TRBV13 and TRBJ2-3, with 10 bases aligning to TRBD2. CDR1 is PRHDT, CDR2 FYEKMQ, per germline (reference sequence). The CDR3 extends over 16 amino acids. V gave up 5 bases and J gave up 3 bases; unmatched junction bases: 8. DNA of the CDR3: TGTGCCAGCAGCCTAAAGCGGGAGGGAGGGACAGATACGCAGTATTTT. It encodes CASSLKREGGTDTQYF. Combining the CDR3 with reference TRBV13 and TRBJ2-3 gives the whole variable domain AAGVIQSPRHLIKEKRETATLKCYPIPRHDTVYWYQQGPGQDPQFLISFYEKMQSDKGSIPDRFSAQQFSDYHSELNMSSLELGDSALYFCASSLKREGGTDTQYFGPGTRLTVL.

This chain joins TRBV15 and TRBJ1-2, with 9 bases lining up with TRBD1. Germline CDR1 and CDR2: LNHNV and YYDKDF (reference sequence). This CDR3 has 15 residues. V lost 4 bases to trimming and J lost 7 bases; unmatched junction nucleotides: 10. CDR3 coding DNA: TGTGCCACCAGCACCTACTCCGGGACAGGGTCTGGCTACACCTTC. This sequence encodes CATSTYSGTGSGYTF.

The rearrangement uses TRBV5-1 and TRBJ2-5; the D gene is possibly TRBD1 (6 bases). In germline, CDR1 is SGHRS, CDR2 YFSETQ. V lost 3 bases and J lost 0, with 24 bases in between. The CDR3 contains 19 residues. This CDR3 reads CASSSLKETGTPYQETQYF. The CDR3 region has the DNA TGCGCCAGCAGCTCCCTAAAAGAGACCGGGACACCTTACCAAGAGACCCAGTACTTC.

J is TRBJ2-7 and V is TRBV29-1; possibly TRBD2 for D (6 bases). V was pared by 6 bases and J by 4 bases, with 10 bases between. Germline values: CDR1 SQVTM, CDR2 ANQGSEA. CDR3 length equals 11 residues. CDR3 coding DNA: TGCAGCGTCGAGGCGGGGTACGAGCAGTACTTC. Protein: CSVEAGYEQYF.

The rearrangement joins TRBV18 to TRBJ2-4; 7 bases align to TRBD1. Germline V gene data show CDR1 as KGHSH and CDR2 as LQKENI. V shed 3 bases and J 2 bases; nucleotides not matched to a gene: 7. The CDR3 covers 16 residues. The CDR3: CASSPNRQGTKNIQYF. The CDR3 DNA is TGTGCCAGCTCACCCAATAGACAGGGCACCAAAAACATTCAGTACTTC.

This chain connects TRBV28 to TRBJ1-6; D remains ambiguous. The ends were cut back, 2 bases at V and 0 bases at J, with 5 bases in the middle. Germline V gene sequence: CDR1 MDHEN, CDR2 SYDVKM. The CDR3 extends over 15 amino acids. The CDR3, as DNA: TGTGCCAGCAGTTTAGGTAGCTCCTATAATTCACCCCTCCACTTT. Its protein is CASSLGSSYNSPLHF.

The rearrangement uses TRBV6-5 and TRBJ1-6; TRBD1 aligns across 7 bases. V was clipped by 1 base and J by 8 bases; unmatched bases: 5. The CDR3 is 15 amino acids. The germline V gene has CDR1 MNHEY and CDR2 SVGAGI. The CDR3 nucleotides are TGTGCCAGCAGTTACTGGAACAGGGGTGATTCACCCCTCCACTTT. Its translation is CASSYWNRGDSPLHF.

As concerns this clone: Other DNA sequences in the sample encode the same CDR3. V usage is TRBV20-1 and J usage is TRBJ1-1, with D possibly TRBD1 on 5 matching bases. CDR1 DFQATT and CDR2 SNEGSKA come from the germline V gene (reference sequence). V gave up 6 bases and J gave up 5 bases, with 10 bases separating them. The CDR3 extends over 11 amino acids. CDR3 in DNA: TGCAGTGCCAGACAGTATACTGAAGCTTTCTTT. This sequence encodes CSARQYTEAFF.

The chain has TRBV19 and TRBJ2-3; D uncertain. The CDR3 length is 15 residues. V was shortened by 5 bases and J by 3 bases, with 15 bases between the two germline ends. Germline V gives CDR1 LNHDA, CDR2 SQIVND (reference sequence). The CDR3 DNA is TGTGCCAGTAGTCCGCAGTATTCGCGGACAGATACGCAGTATTTT. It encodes CASSPQYSRTDTQYF.

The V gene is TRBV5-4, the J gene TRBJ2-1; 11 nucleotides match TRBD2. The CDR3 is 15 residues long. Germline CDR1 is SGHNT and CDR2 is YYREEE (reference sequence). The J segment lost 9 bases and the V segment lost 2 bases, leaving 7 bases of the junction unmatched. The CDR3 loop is CASSFSGGAEFEQFF. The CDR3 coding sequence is TGTGCCAGCAGCTTTAGCGGGGGGGCTGAATTTGAGCAGTTCTTC.

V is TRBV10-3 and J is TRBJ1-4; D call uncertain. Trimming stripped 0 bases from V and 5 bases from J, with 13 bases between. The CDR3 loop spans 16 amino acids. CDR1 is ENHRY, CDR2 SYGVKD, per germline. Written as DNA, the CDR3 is TGTGCCATCAGTGAGTCTGGGCCCGCTGGGAATGAAAAACTGTTTTTT. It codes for CAISESGPAGNEKLFF.

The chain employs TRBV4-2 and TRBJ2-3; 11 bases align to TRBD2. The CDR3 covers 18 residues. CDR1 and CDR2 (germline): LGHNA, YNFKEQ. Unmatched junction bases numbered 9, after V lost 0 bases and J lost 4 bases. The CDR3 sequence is CASSQDRISGGAADTQYF. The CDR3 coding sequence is TGTGCCAGCAGCCAAGATCGTATTAGCGGGGGGGCAGCAGATACGCAGTATTTT.

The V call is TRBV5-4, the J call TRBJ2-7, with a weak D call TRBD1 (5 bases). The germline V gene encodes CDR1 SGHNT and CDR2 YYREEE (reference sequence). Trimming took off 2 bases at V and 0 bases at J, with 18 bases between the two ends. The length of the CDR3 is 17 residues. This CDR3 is CASSLKTASFSSYEQYF. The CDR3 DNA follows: TGTGCCAGCAGCTTAAAGACAGCTTCTTTTAGCTCCTACGAGCAGTACTTC.

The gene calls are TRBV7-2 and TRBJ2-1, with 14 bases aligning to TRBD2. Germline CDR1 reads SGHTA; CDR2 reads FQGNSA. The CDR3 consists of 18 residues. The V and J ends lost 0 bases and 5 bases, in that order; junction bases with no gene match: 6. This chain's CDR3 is CASSLAKGLAGAHNEQFF. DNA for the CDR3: TGTGCCAGCAGCTTAGCGAAGGGACTAGCGGGGGCACACAATGAGCAGTTCTTC.

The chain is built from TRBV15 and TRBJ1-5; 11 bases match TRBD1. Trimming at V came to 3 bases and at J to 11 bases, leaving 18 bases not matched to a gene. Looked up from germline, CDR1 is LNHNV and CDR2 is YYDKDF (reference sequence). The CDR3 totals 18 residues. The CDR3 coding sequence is TGTGCCACCAGCAGCGGGACAGGGGGAACCCGTTTGCCGATGGCCCAGCATTTT. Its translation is CATSSGTGGTRLPMAQHF.

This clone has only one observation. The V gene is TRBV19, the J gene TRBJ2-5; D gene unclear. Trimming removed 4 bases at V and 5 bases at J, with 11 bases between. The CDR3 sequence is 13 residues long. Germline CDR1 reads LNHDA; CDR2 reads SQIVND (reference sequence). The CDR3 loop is CASSNLVTETQYF. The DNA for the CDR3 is TGTGCCAGTAGTAACCTAGTTACCGAGACCCAGTACTTC.

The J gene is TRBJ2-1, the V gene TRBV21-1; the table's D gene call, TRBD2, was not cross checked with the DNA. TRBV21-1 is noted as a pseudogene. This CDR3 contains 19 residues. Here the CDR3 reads CASSKGLAGANTRDNEQFF. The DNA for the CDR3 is TGTGCCAGCAGCAAGGGACTAGCGGGAGCAAATACACGGGACAATGAGCAGTTCTTC.